This T cell receptor (beta chain) was sequenced in a study of blood T cell repertoires in COVID-19. Study at large: Sites across the United States, Italy and Spain contributed samples from acute and convalescent COVID-19. T cells, B-cell-depleted T cells, or PBMCs supplied cDNA or gDNA.

CDR3 length: 13 residues. CDR1 is SGHRS, CDR2 YFSETQ, per germline. Trimming took 5 bases from V and 6 from J; bases not matched to a gene: 4. Original analysis: The assay estimated nucleated cells by amplifying reference gene primers. Produced via immunoSEQ multiplex PCR; TCRdb's table is partial and in-frame only. For V, J and clone size, that table is used; D and trimming come from the DNA. The sample contains 25,000 to 30,000 clones, 94% of which appear only once. This clonotype was sampled from a human donor with active COVID-19. The donor label of this sample is uncertain. This rearrangement joins TRBV5-1 to TRBJ2-2; 7 bases agree with TRBD2. Sequenced material: peripheral blood. The CDR3, as DNA: TGCGCCAGCAGAGGACTAGGCGCCGGGGAGCTGTTTTTT. Amino acids: CASRGLGAGELFF.